The rows below give T cell receptor beta chains drawn from one sample of a study of T-cell memory formation after mild COVID-19. Via MiXCR, TCRdb re-called the 5' RACE reads, giving one row per CDR3 protein. The profile covers about 470,000 distinct CDR3 sequences, with around a quarter appearing a single time and 12% taken by the ten largest. The sequenced sample consisted of PBMCs or a T cell subset sorted from them (not recorded which). The receptors come from an adult woman who had mild COVID-19 (a few samples of this study predate the infection). Cell type and time point are not known. CDR3s include the opening cysteine and the closing phenylalanine or tryptophan. The D gene is left open where the match is weak. Only some rows state a clone size, as once, few, many or a class for expanded clones.

>.|TRBV21-1|TRBJ2-3|.
TGTGCCAGCAGCAACGGCAAACGGGGTCGCAGGGGGCGGACAGATACGCAGTATTTT
CASSNGKRGRRGRTDTQYF
>.|TRBV24-1|TRBJ2-5|TRBD2
TGTGCCACCAGTTTCGCGGGAGTAGGTCAAGAGACCCAGTACTTC
CATSFAGVGQETQYF
>.|TRBV7-2|TRBJ2-7|.
TGTGCCAGCAGCTCGGCCGTGGCGCAGTACTTC
CASSSAVAQYF
>.|TRBV5-4|TRBJ1-2|.
TGTGCCAGCAGCCCAGGAGGGCCTACCCCTAAGTATGGCTACACCTTC
CASSPGGPTPKYGYTF
>few|TRBV18|TRBJ1-5|TRBD1
TGTGCCAGCTCACCAGCGGCAGGGGGTCAGCCCCAGCATTTT
CASSPAAGGQPQHF
>.|TRBV28|TRBJ2-1|.
TGTGCCAGCTTGTTAGGGTCCTACAATGAGCAGTTCTTC
CASLLGSYNEQFF
>.|TRBV6-1|TRBJ1-5|.
TGTGCCAGCAGTGATTGGGGGGGCGTCCATCAGCCCCAGCATTTT
CASSDWGGVHQPQHF
>few|TRBV18|TRBJ1-1|.
TGTGCCAGCTCGTATTTAAGGGACCTGGACACTGAAGCTTTCTTT
CASSYLRDLDTEAFF
>.|TRBV9|TRBJ2-5|.
TGTGCCAGCAGCTCCCGACCGGGTCTAAGGTGGGAGACCCAGTACTTC
CASSSRPGLRWETQYF
>.|TRBV7-2|TRBJ2-3|.
TGTGCCAGCCGACCTGGGGGACGCACAGATACGCAGTATTTT
CASRPGGRTDTQYF
>.|TRBV6-5|TRBJ1-1|TRBD1
TGTGCCAGCAGTTCATCCGGGACAGTGACTGAAGCTTTCTTT
CASSSSGTVTEAFF
>.|TRBV9|TRBJ2-7|.
TGTGCCAGCAGCGTAGAGTCCGGGCTCTCCTACGAGCAGTACTTC
CASSVESGLSYEQYF
>.|TRBV3-1|TRBJ2-4|.
TGTGCCAGCAGCCGGGGGGCCAAAAACATTCAGTACTTC
CASSRGAKNIQYF
>.|TRBV7-2|TRBJ2-2|.
TGTGCCAGCAGCGTGGTCAACACCTGGGAGCTGTTTTTT
CASSVVNTWELFF
>few|TRBV20-1|TRBJ2-7|TRBD2
TGCAGTGCTCTAAGCGGGAGTAACCACGAGCAGTACTTC
CSALSGSNHEQYF
>.|TRBV15|TRBJ1-3|TRBD1
TGTGCCACCAGCAGAGATCCAGGGACAGGGAAAGGAAACACCATATATTTT
CATSRDPGTGKGNTIYF
>few|TRBV12-3/TRBV12-4|TRBJ1-1|.
TGTGCCAGCAGACCGGGACAACAGAACACTGAAGCTTTCTTT
CASRPGQQNTEAFF
>few|TRBV6-6|TRBJ2-6|TRBD1
TGTGCCAGCAGTCGCTCAGGACAGGCCGGGGCCAACGTCCTGACTTTC
CASSRSGQAGANVLTF
>.|TRBV2|TRBJ1-2|.
TGTGCCAGCGAGGGAGGATCTTTGGGTGGCTACACCTTC
CASEGGSLGGYTF
>.|TRBV12-3/TRBV12-4|TRBJ2-5|TRBD2
TGTGCCAGCAGTTTAGGACTAGCGGGAGTGCTATTTCAAGAGACCCAGTACTTC
CASSLGLAGVLFQETQYF
>.|TRBV14|TRBJ1-1|.
TGTGCCAGCAGGGCTCAGGGGAACACTGAAGCTTTCTTT
CASRAQGNTEAFF
>.|TRBV7-9|TRBJ1-1|TRBD1
TGTGCCAGCAGACCCTGGACAGGGCCACTCCCGGGTGGCACTGAAGCTTTCTTT
CASRPWTGPLPGGTEAFF
>few|TRBV7-9|TRBJ2-1|.
TGTGCCAGCAGCCGCGCGGCTGAGCAGTTCTTC
CASSRAAEQFF
>.|TRBV20-1|TRBJ2-7|.
TGCAGTGCTAGAGATAACGGCTACGAGCAGTACTTC
CSARDNGYEQYF
>.|TRBV7-9|TRBJ2-7|.
TGTGCCAGCAGCTTAGCGGGAGACAGCCCCTACGAGCAGTACTTC
CASSLAGDSPYEQYF